This is a list of T cell receptor beta chains from one sample in a study of primary melanoma T cells and metastatic recurrence. Sequencing used immunoSEQ multiplex PCR; TCRdb keeps in-frame clones, though not all of them. This table has around 700 clones, about 86% appearing once. The sequenced sample was melanoma tumor tissue. The receptors here all came from a human donor with melanoma. Both conserved end residues are part of each CDR3. The order of the fields is V gene, D gene, J gene, clone size, CDR3 protein, CDR3 DNA. D genes are given only for firm matches. Not all rows give a size; the values are once, few, many and, for expanded clones, a class.

V: TRBV9; D: NA; J: TRBJ1-3; size: NA; CDR3: CASSAPVGNTIYF; DNA: TGTGCCAGCAGCGCCCCTGTGGGAAACACCATATATTTT
V: TRBV14; D: TRBD1; J: TRBJ2-7; size: NA; CDR3: CASSSGGTGALYEQYF; DNA: TGTGCCAGCAGCTCCGGCGGGACAGGGGCATTGTACGAGCAGTACTTC
V: TRBV19; D: NA; J: TRBJ1-5; size: NA; CDR3: CASSIDPMQPQHF; DNA: TGTGCCAGTAGTATAGATCCTATGCAGCCCCAGCATTTT
V: TRBV11-3; D: TRBD2; J: TRBJ2-3; size: NA; CDR3: CASSLVTSVTDTQYF; DNA: TGTGCCAGCAGCTTAGTGACTAGCGTTACAGATACGCAGTATTTT
V: TRBV19; D: NA; J: TRBJ2-7; size: NA; CDR3: CASSKAGHPNSYEQYF; DNA: TGTGCCAGTAGTAAGGCGGGACACCCGAATTCCTACGAGCAGTACTTC
V: TRBV29-1; D: NA; J: TRBJ1-1; size: NA; CDR3: CSVRGGVNTEAFF; DNA: TGCAGCGTCAGGGGAGGAGTGAACACTGAAGCTTTCTTT
V: TRBV9; D: TRBD2; J: TRBJ2-1; size: NA; CDR3: CASSVTSGVNNEQFF; DNA: TGTGCCAGCAGCGTGACTAGCGGGGTGAACAATGAGCAGTTCTTC
V: TRBV11-3; D: NA; J: TRBJ1-1; size: NA; CDR3: CASSAGAENTEAFF; DNA: TGTGCCAGCAGCGCTGGGGCAGAGAACACTGAAGCTTTCTTT
V: TRBV6-8; D: NA; J: TRBJ2-3; size: NA; CDR3: CASSYRPSRTDTQYF; DNA: TGTGCCAGCAGTTATCGACCTTCCCGCACAGATACGCAGTATTTT
V: TRBV10-2; D: TRBD1; J: TRBJ1-2; size: NA; CDR3: CASSLGQGRFDGYTF; DNA: TGCGCCAGCAGTTTGGGACAGGGCAGGTTTGACGGCTACACCTTC
V: TRBV6-7; D: NA; J: TRBJ2-5; size: NA; CDR3: CASTKLPRDTSIQETQYF; DNA: TGTGCCAGCACCAAGCTACCCCGGGACACCTCAATTCAAGAGACCCAGTACTTC
V: TRBV19; D: NA; J: TRBJ2-1; size: NA; CDR3: CASSIGLYNEQFF; DNA: TGTGCCAGTAGTATAGGACTCTACAATGAGCAGTTCTTC
V: TRBV19; D: NA; J: TRBJ1-1; size: NA; CDR3: CASSIMGGGGLGTEAFF; DNA: TGTGCCAGTAGTATAATGGGAGGCGGGGGCCTGGGCACTGAAGCTTTCTTT
V: TRBV9; D: NA; J: TRBJ1-1; size: NA; CDR3: CASSVGPGTNTEAFF; DNA: TGTGCCAGCAGCGTAGGACCAGGGACGAACACTGAAGCTTTCTTT
V: TRBV15; D: NA; J: TRBJ1-1; size: few; CDR3: CATSRDVDNTEAFF; DNA: TGTGCCACCAGCAGAGATGTGGATAACACTGAAGCTTTCTTT
V: TRBV11-3; D: TRBD1; J: TRBJ2-7; size: once; CDR3: CASSDEDRVLYEQYF; DNA: TGTGCCAGCAGCGACGAGGACAGGGTCCTCTACGAGCAGTACTTC
V: TRBV30; D: TRBD1; J: TRBJ1-1; size: once; CDR3: CAWSATGKMVIEDTEAFF; DNA: TGTGCCTGGAGTGCGACAGGGAAGATGGTTATTGAGGACACTGAAGCTTTCTTT
V: TRBV11-3; D: TRBD1; J: TRBJ1-6; size: NA; CDR3: CASSLDLYRTGYGYNSPFHF; DNA: TGTGCCAGCAGCTTAGATCTATATAGGACAGGGTACGGCTATAATTCACCCTTCCACTTT
V: TRBV18; D: TRBD1; J: TRBJ1-1; size: NA; CDR3: CASSPSRGDTEAFF; DNA: TGTGCCAGCTCACCGTCCAGGGGGGACACTGAAGCTTTCTTT
V: TRBV6-8; D: NA; J: TRBJ2-2; size: NA; CDR3: CASRVSNTGELFF; DNA: TGTGCCAGCAGAGTATCTAACACCGGGGAGCTGTTTTTT